A single sample is the source of the 30 T cell receptor beta chains below, sequenced in a study of T cell clonality in common variable immunodeficiency. Profiled with immunoSEQ multiplex PCR; TCRdb holds only in-frame clones, not every one. Sampling found around 39,000 clones, none seen once. The sequenced sample was peripheral blood mononuclear cells. The origin of the receptors is a person aged 18 to 75 in good health.

Regarding this clone: The read comes to an end 3 residues before the CDR3 does, leaving the germline J gene to fill in the end. V is TRBV18 and J is TRBJ2-7; 7 nucleotides line up with TRBD1. CDR3 length: 15 amino acids. J gave up 2 bases and V 4 bases, and 8 bases lay outside the gene matches. Germline V gene lookup returns CDR1 KGHSH and CDR2 LQKENI. The part of the CDR3 DNA that was read is TGTGCCAGCTCACACCTGACAGGGTTCCCCTACGAG. Amino acid sequence: CASSHLTGFPYE. The whole CDR3 sequence reads CASSHLTGFPYEQYF.

Remarks on this clone: The CDR3 goes on 3 residues after the read ends, and that part is filled in from the germline J gene. J is TRBJ1-5 and V is TRBV18; a weak D match, TRBD1 (6 bases). V gave up 4 bases and J gave up 0 bases, with 10 bases separating them. This CDR3 is built from 15 residues. Germline loops: CDR1 KGHSH, CDR2 LQKENI. Here the CDR3 reads CASSLGQISNQPQHF. CDR3 bases read: TGTGCCAGCTCACTAGGACAGATTAGCAATCAGCCC.

This clone was detected many times. The CDR3 goes on 3 residues after the read ends, and that part is filled in from the germline J gene. This chain connects TRBV14 to TRBJ1-2; 10 nucleotides agree with TRBD1. V trimming: 3 bases; J trimming: 4 bases; junction bases outside the gene matches: 8. CDR3 size: 16 residues. From germline, CDR1 is SGHDN and CDR2 FVKESK. CDR3 sequence: CASSHSRDRGLYGYTF. The covered CDR3 bases are TGTGCCAGCAGCCATAGCAGGGACAGGGGCCTCTATGGC.

This clone was counted at least ten times. The read ends 3 residues before the CDR3 terminus; that terminus is restored from the germline J gene. This chain joins TRBV5-1 and TRBJ2-2; 7 bases map to TRBD2. Germline lookup yields CDR1 SGHRS and CDR2 YFSETQ. The CDR3 runs to 17 residues. The sequenced CDR3 bases are TGCGCCAGCAGCTTGGGCGACTGGGGGGGGACTAATGAAAAG. As protein: CASSLGDWGGTNEK. The complete CDR3 reads CASSLGDWGGTNEKLFF.

This clone occurred many times. The DNA ends 3 residues before the CDR3 does, and the rest of the CDR3 is filled in from the germline J gene. The rearrangement uses TRBV30 and TRBJ2-1; 7 nucleotides match TRBD1. With 1 base clipped from V and 5 bases from J, the junction kept 11 bases outside the gene matches. The CDR3 is 16 residues long. The germline CDR1 and CDR2 sequences are GTSNPN and SVGIG (reference sequence). The part of the CDR3 DNA that was read is TGTGCCTGGAGTGCCTGGACCAGACAGGGAGACAATGAG. Protein sequence: CAWSAWTRQGDNE. The entire CDR3 sequence reads CAWSAWTRQGDNEQFF.

With respect to this clone: The read falls 3 residues short of the CDR3 end, and the missing part is taken from the germline J gene. This chain joins TRBV7-9 and TRBJ1-2, with 9 bases fitting TRBD1. J was trimmed by 4 bases and V by 0 bases; bases with no gene match: 3. The germline CDR1 and CDR2 sequences are SEHNR and FQNEAQ (reference sequence). The CDR3 runs to 15 residues. The CDR3 region is CASSLATGGVYGYTF. CDR3 bases read: TGTGCCAGCAGCTTAGCAACAGGGGGCGTCTATGGC.

This clone has only a few counts. The read finishes 3 residues shy of the CDR3 end, and the germline J gene is used to complete it. This chain joins TRBV5-1 and TRBJ1-4; tentative D call: TRBD1 (6 bases). This CDR3 spans 13 amino acids. Germline V gene lookup returns CDR1 SGHRS and CDR2 YFSETQ. The sequenced part of the CDR3 DNA is TGCGCCAGCAGCTCGGTTACAGGGACACCA. The encoded protein is CASSSVTGTP. The CDR3 as a whole reads CASSSVTGTPLFF. Filled out from reference TRBV5-1 and TRBJ1-4, the complete variable domain reads KAGVTQTPRYLIKTRGQQVTLSCSPISGHRSVSWYQQTPGQGLQFLFEYFSETQRNKGNFPGRFSGRQFSNSRSEMNVSTLELGDSALYLCASSSVTGTPLFFGSGTQLSVL.

This clone was counted at least ten times. The read comes to an end 3 residues before the CDR3 does, leaving the germline J gene to fill in the end. This chain connects TRBV6-8 to TRBJ2-7, with D possibly being TRBD1 or TRBD2 (7 bases each). Germline values: CDR1 MNHGY, CDR2 SAAAGT. V was trimmed by 2 bases and J by 4 bases, leaving 21 bases between them. The CDR3 has 17 residues. CDR3 DNA (partial): TGTGCCAGCAGTTACGAGGGAGGGACAGATGTTTTATACGAG. Translation gives CASSYEGGTDVLYE. From start to end, the CDR3 is CASSYEGGTDVLYEQYF.

This clone has at least ten counts. The CDR3 goes on 3 residues after the read ends, and that part is filled in from the germline J gene. This sequence joins TRBV6-9 and TRBJ2-1, with 10 bases identical to TRBD2. This CDR3 spans 17 amino acids. With V trimmed by 6 bases and J by 7 bases, 15 bases remained unmatched. Germline V CDR1 and CDR2: MNHGY, SVAAGI. The CDR3 spells CASRCRGRLAGENEQFF. CDR3 DNA, as far as it was read: TGTGCCAGCAGGTGCAGGGGTAGGCTAGCGGGAGAAAATGAG.

This clone came up many times. The CDR3 end is not reached by the read, which stops 3 residues before it; the germline J gene fills it in. V and J are TRBV18 and TRBJ2-2; D may be TRBD2 (5 bases). CDR1 KGHSH and CDR2 LQKENI come from the germline V gene. The CDR3 has 13 amino acids. The CDR3 loop reads CASSPAGGEKLFF. CDR3 DNA (partial): TGTGCCAGCTCACCGGCAGGAGGTGAAAAG. Drawing the rest from reference TRBV18 and TRBJ2-2, the complete variable domain is NAGVMQNPRHLVRRRGQEARLRCSPMKGHSHVYWYRQLPEEGLKFMVYLQKENIIDESGMPKERFSAEFPKEGPSILRIQQVVRGDSAAYFCASSPAGGEKLFFGEGSRLTVL.

At least ten counts were recorded for this clone. The read terminates 3 residues ahead of where the CDR3 ends, so the germline J gene completes it. The chain links TRBV28 to TRBJ2-7; no definite D call. This CDR3 has 13 amino acids. Germline CDR1 and CDR2: MDHEN and SYDVKM. The V end lost 5 bases, the J end lost 3 bases, and 11 bases lay between the germline ends. The CDR3 loop is CASSPPQLYEQYF. CDR3 bases read: TGTGCCAGCAGTCCCCCCCAACTCTACGAG.

This clone came up many times. The CDR3 is cut off 3 residues early in the read; its end comes from the germline J gene. The chain is built from TRBV7-6 and TRBJ2-5, with 7 bases lining up with TRBD2. The ends lost 5 bases at V and 3 bases at J; junction bases unmatched: 15. CDR3 length equals 17 residues. Germline V gene sequence: CDR1 SGHVS, CDR2 FNYEAQ. This CDR3 reads CASSPSYSSGIKETQYF. The CDR3 DNA, read in part, is TGTGCCAGCAGCCCCTCTTACTCCAGCGGGATTAAAGAGACC.

The table lists this clone with a few counts. The read ends 3 residues shy of where the CDR3 ends; the end is completed using the germline J gene. The chain combines TRBV7-8 with TRBJ2-2; 8 bases are a match to TRBD2. The CDR3 extends over 14 amino acids. Germline loops: CDR1 SGHVS, CDR2 FQNEAQ. Trimming took 2 bases from V and 8 from J; bases not matched to a gene: 4. This CDR3 is CASSLLASGGELFF. The sequenced CDR3 bases are TGTGCCAGCAGCTTATTGGCTAGCGGGGGGGAG.

Comment on this clone: The DNA ends 3 residues before the CDR3 does, and the rest of the CDR3 is filled in from the germline J gene. The chain couples TRBV11-2 to TRBJ2-7; tentatively, D is TRBD1 (6 bases). V lost 5 bases to trimming and J lost 1 base, with 15 bases between them. CDR3 size: 15 residues. Looked up from germline, CDR1 is SGHAT and CDR2 is FQNNGV. CDR3 DNA (partial): TGTGCCAGCAGCGAACCTCGTGGACAGTCCTACGAG. This codes for CASSEPRGQSYE. The whole CDR3 is CASSEPRGQSYEQYF.

This clone was observed many times. The read ends 3 residues early relative to the CDR3; the germline J gene fills the gap. This rearrangement joins TRBV27 to TRBJ1-2, with 11 bases lining up with TRBD1. CDR1 and CDR2 (germline): MNHEY, SMNVEV (reference sequence). After removal of 6 bases from V and 7 bases from J, the junction contained 4 bases not matched to a gene. The CDR3 length is 13 residues. The CDR3 reads CASRRTGGFGYTF. The sequenced part of the CDR3 DNA is TGTGCCAGCAGACGGACAGGGGGCTTTGGC.

This clone was picked up a small number of times. The read halts 3 residues ahead of the CDR3 end, with the missing end drawn from the germline J gene. The chain couples TRBV7-9 to TRBJ1-2; perhaps TRBD1 as D (6 bases). Germline loops: CDR1 SEHNR, CDR2 FQNEAQ (reference sequence). V gave up 0 bases and J gave up 3 bases, with 11 bases separating them. The CDR3 spans 15 residues. CDR3 protein: CASSLAQGIHYGYTF. Incomplete CDR3 DNA: TGTGCCAGCAGCTTAGCGCAGGGGATACACTATGGC. The full variable domain, with the rest looked up from reference TRBV7-9 and TRBJ1-2, is DTGVSQNPRHKITKRGQNVTFRCDPISEHNRLYWYRQTLGQGPEFLTYFQNEAQLEKSRLLSDRFSAERPKGSFSTLEIQRTEQGDSAMYLCASSLAQGIHYGYTFGSGTRLTVV.

This clone was detected many times. The observed sequence ends 3 residues before the CDR3 terminus, with the missing tail filled in from the germline J gene. The chain is built from TRBV7-2 and TRBJ2-3; D is ambiguous. V was trimmed by 1 base and J by 2 bases, leaving 10 bases between them. Germline values: CDR1 SGHTA, CDR2 FQGNSA. There are 15 residues in the CDR3. The CDR3 bases that were read are TGTGCCAGCAGCTTAGGACTTGAAGACACAGATACG. Its translation: CASSLGLEDTDT. The full CDR3 is CASSLGLEDTDTQYF.

In its sample, this clone was seen many times. Read sequence stops 3 residues before the CDR3 end, and the germline J gene provides the missing end. J is TRBJ2-5 and V is TRBV18; TRBD2 matches at 13 bases. CDR1 and CDR2 (germline): KGHSH, LQKENI. This CDR3 spans 18 amino acids. The V and J ends lost 0 bases and 5 bases, in that order; junction bases with no gene match: 9. The DNA read from the CDR3 is TGTGCCAGCTCACCACCGCTTACTAGCGGGGGGGCCGTGGAGACC. Its protein is CASSPPLTSGGAVET. The full CDR3 sequence reads CASSPPLTSGGAVETQYF.

This clone was detected many times. The sequenced fragment ends 3 residues before the CDR3 boundary, so the rest is inferred from the germline J gene. J is TRBJ1-4 and V is TRBV5-1, with D tentatively TRBD1 (6 bases). V was pared by 0 bases and J by 5 bases, with 8 bases between. The CDR3 contains 14 residues. Germline V gene lookup returns CDR1 SGHRS and CDR2 YFSETQ. The sequenced CDR3 bases are TGCGCCAGCAGCTTGGACAGGGCGAATGAAAAA. This sequence encodes CASSLDRANEK. The complete CDR3 protein is CASSLDRANEKLFF.

This clone was detected a few times. The CDR3 end is not reached by the read, which stops 3 residues before it; the germline J gene fills it in. V usage is TRBV30 and J usage is TRBJ2-2, with TRBD1 matching 8 bases. The V gene's germline CDR1 is GTSNPN and CDR2 SVGIG (reference sequence). The CDR3 covers 13 residues. The sequenced CDR3 bases are TGTGCCTGGGCGGGACAGGCGGTAGAAAAG. It translates to CAWAGQAVEK. The entire CDR3 sequence reads CAWAGQAVEKLFF. The full variable domain, its missing parts supplied by reference TRBV30 and TRBJ2-2, is SQTIHQWPATLVQPVGSPLSLECTVEGTSNPNLYWYRQAAGRGLQLLFYSVGIGQISSEVPQNLSASRPQDRQFILSSKKLLLSDSGFYLCAWAGQAVEKLFFGEGSRLTVL.

This clone has at least ten counts. The CDR3 end lies 3 residues beyond the end of the read and is filled in from the germline J gene. This sequence joins TRBV30 and TRBJ2-2, with TRBD1 identical over 10 bases. V shed 3 bases and J 6 bases; nucleotides not matched to a gene: 4. Per germline, CDR1 GTSNPN and CDR2 SVGIG (reference sequence). The CDR3 sequence is 14 residues long. The CDR3 protein is CAWSGQGVSGELFF. The sequenced part of the CDR3 DNA is TGTGCCTGGAGCGGACAGGGGGTCTCCGGGGAG.

This clone was seen repeatedly, ten times or more. Read coverage stops 3 residues before the CDR3 terminus; the germline J gene supplies the remainder. The chain couples TRBV20-1 to TRBJ1-2; TRBD1 matches 8 bases. V shed 0 bases, J shed 0 bases, and the junction held 9 bases outside the gene matches. The V gene's germline CDR1 is DFQATT and CDR2 SNEGSKA (reference sequence). This CDR3 is 17 amino acids long. The sequenced CDR3 bases are TGCAGTGCTAGAGACCGACAGGGGTCCTTAGCTAACTATGGC. Its translation is CSARDRQGSLANYG. The whole CDR3 protein reads CSARDRQGSLANYGYTF.

As concerns this clone: The CDR3 end lies 3 residues beyond the end of the read and is filled in from the germline J gene. The V call is TRBV7-9, the J call TRBJ2-1; a weak D match, TRBD2 (6 bases). This CDR3 has 15 residues. The V gene lost 7 bases and the J gene lost 7 bases, with 20 bases spanning the gap. Germline V gene data show CDR1 as SEHNR and CDR2 as FQNEAQ (reference sequence). CDR3 DNA, as far as it was read: TGTGCCAGCATCCTGACTAGTGCAGCACGGAATGAG. This encodes CASILTSAARNE. The whole CDR3 is CASILTSAARNEQFF.

Ten or more counts support this clone. The read halts 3 residues ahead of the CDR3 end, with the missing end drawn from the germline J gene. This chain links TRBV7-6 with TRBJ2-1, with D perhaps matching TRBD2 (6 bases). This CDR3 is 16 amino acids long. The V end was cut by 5 bases, the J end by 2 bases, with 16 bases between. Germline CDR1 is SGHVS and CDR2 is FNYEAQ. The DNA read from the CDR3 is TGTGCCAGCAGCCCCCCCGGGGGTCCCCCCTACAATGAG. This gives the protein CASSPPGGPPYNE. From start to end, the CDR3 is CASSPPGGPPYNEQFF.

With respect to this clone: The sequence runs out 3 residues before the end of the CDR3; the remainder is reconstructed from the germline J gene. The chain uses TRBV18 and TRBJ1-2; a possible D gene is TRBD1 (6 bases). Per the germline V gene, CDR1 is KGHSH and CDR2 is LQKENI. Trimming pared 4 bases from V and 1 base from J, leaving 10 bases between. The CDR3 extends over 14 amino acids. This CDR3 is CASSQGQDNYGYTF. Partial CDR3 DNA: TGTGCCAGCTCACAGGGACAAGATAACTATGGC. The full variable domain, with the rest looked up from reference TRBV18 and TRBJ1-2, is NAGVMQNPRHLVRRRGQEARLRCSPMKGHSHVYWYRQLPEEGLKFMVYLQKENIIDESGMPKERFSAEFPKEGPSILRIQQVVRGDSAAYFCASSQGQDNYGYTFGSGTRLTVV.

This clone was picked up many times. CDR3 bases read: TGTGCCAGCAGTTCCCAGGGGGGGACTAGCGGTTACAATGAG. Encoded protein: CASSSQGGTSGYNE. The whole CDR3 protein reads CASSSQGGTSGYNEQFF. The chain has TRBV27 and TRBJ2-1, with 11 bases that match TRBD2. The sequenced fragment ends 3 residues before the CDR3 boundary, so the rest is inferred from the germline J gene. Trimming cost V 4 bases and J 4 bases; bases outside gene matches: 9. CDR1 MNHEY and CDR2 SMNVEV come from the germline V gene (reference sequence). The CDR3 has 17 residues.

This clone appeared a few times. Read sequence stops 3 residues before the CDR3 end, and the germline J gene provides the missing end. The rearrangement links TRBV19 to TRBJ1-1; possibly TRBD1 for D (6 bases). The CDR3 totals 16 residues. Looked up from germline, CDR1 is LNHDA and CDR2 is SQIVND (reference sequence). Trimming shortened V by 6 bases and J by 1 base, and 18 bases separated the two germline ends. Incomplete CDR3 DNA: TGTGCCAGTAGGCCAAGCACAGGGAAATGGAACACTGAA. Translated, it gives CASRPSTGKWNTE. The full-length CDR3 reads as CASRPSTGKWNTEAFF.

This clone came up a few times. The read comes to an end 3 residues before the CDR3 does, leaving the germline J gene to fill in the end. V and J are TRBV5-4 and TRBJ2-7, with 10 positions matching TRBD2. J gave up 1 base and V 9 bases, and 10 bases lay outside the gene matches. This CDR3 comprises 15 residues. Germline CDR1 and CDR2: SGHNT and YYREEE (reference sequence). The CDR3 sequence is CAIQQGTSVSYEQYF. The CDR3 DNA, read in part, is TGTGCCATCCAACAGGGGACTAGCGTATCCTACGAG.

This clone was counted only a few times. The read comes to an end 3 residues before the CDR3 does, leaving the germline J gene to fill in the end. V is TRBV18 and J is TRBJ1-2; 10 bases are a match to TRBD1. Germline assignment: CDR1 KGHSH and CDR2 LQKENI. This CDR3 region has 14 residues. CDR3 in amino acids: CASSRGQGTYDYTF. CDR3 bases read: TGTGCCAGCTCACGGGGACAGGGGACCTACGAC.

This clone was counted many times. The DNA read from the CDR3 is TGCGCCAGCCGAACTGTAGGGTCTAATGAAAAA. This translates into CASRTVGSNEK. The whole CDR3 region reads CASRTVGSNEKLFF. This chain links TRBV5-1 with TRBJ1-4; the D is unclear. The read ends 3 residues before the CDR3 terminus; that terminus is restored from the germline J gene. Trimming removed 7 bases at V and 3 bases at J, with 13 bases between. Germline V gene lookup returns CDR1 SGHRS and CDR2 YFSETQ. This CDR3 spans 14 amino acids. The entire variable domain, with the rest obtained from reference TRBV5-1 and TRBJ1-4, is as follows: KAGVTQTPRYLIKTRGQQVTLSCSPISGHRSVSWYQQTPGQGLQFLFEYFSETQRNKGNFPGRFSGRQFSNSRSEMNVSTLELGDSALYLCASRTVGSNEKLFFGSGTQLSVL.